The rows below give T cell receptor beta chains drawn from one sample of a study of blood T cell repertoires in COVID-19. Sequenced by immunoSEQ multiplex PCR; TCRdb stores in-frame clones only, minus some. Of about 81,000 clones listed, around 82% are singletons. Sequenced input: peripheral blood. Every receptor here comes from a man aged 55 to 70 with acute or convalescent COVID-19. CDR3s include the opening cysteine and the closing phenylalanine or tryptophan. The D gene is left open where the match is weak. The size entry is marked missing in some rows and otherwise reads once, few, many or a size class.

TRBJ2-3 | once | TRBV5-4 | TRBD1 | TGTGCCAGCTCCCCGGCAGGGGGAGATACGCAGTATTTT | CASSPAGGDTQYF
TRBJ2-5 | few | TRBV28 | NA | TGTGCCAGCAGCAAGCCGGGCCGTCGAAGTGCGGGCCAAGAGACCCAGTACTTC | CASSKPGRRSAGQETQYF
TRBJ2-2 | NA | TRBV14 | NA | TGTGCCAGCAGCCAAACCGGAAAGCAGGCGTTCCCCGGGGAGCTGTTTTTT | CASSQTGKQAFPGELFF
TRBJ2-5 | NA | TRBV30 | TRBD1 | TGTGCCTACAACAGGGGTCAAGAGACCCAGTACTTC | CAYNRGQETQYF
TRBJ1-3 | NA | TRBV19 | NA | TGTGCCAGTAGTATTGTACGGAGCTCTGGAAACACCATATATTTT | CASSIVRSSGNTIYF
TRBJ2-5 | few | TRBV7-9 | NA | TGTGCCAGCAGGGCGGAACAAGAGACCCAGTACTTC | CASRAEQETQYF
TRBJ2-7 | few | TRBV7-9 | NA | TGTGCCAGCAGCCGAGCGGCCTCATCGACAGGCCAGGAGGAACAGTACTTC | CASSRAASSTGQEEQYF
TRBJ2-1 | NA | TRBV14 | TRBD1 | TGTGCCAGCAGCTCTCGCGCCGGGACAGCGTACAATGAGCAGTTCTTC | CASSSRAGTAYNEQFF
TRBJ2-7 | few | TRBV6-1 | NA | TGTGCCAGCAGTGAACTTCAGGACAGCATCTACGAGCAGTACTTC | CASSELQDSIYEQYF
TRBJ2-2 | NA | TRBV4-3 | TRBD2 | TGCGCCAGCAGCCAATACGGGACTAGCACCGGGGAGCTGTTTTTT | CASSQYGTSTGELFF
TRBJ2-5 | NA | TRBV4-2 | TRBD2 | TGTGCCAGCAGCCAAGGAACTTCTAGCGGGAGAGAGACCCAGTACTTC | CASSQGTSSGRETQYF
TRBJ1-5 | few | TRBV30 | NA | TGTGCCTGGAGTGTTGAGGGCAATCAGCCCCAGCATTTT | CAWSVEGNQPQHF
TRBJ1-5 | NA | TRBV6-5 | TRBD1 | TGTGCCAGCAGTCAACAGGGGAGGCAGCCCCAGCATTTT | CASSQQGRQPQHF
TRBJ1-3 | NA | TRBV9 | NA | TGTGCCAGCAGCGTAGATCCGAGGTCAGGAAACACCATATATTTT | CASSVDPRSGNTIYF
TRBJ2-5 | few | TRBV9 | TRBD2 | TGTGCCAGCAGCGTATCACGGGAGGGGGGAGAGACCCAGTACTTC | CASSVSREGGETQYF
TRBJ1-2 | NA | TRBV7-2 | NA | TGTGCCAGCAGCACCGGGGGTGGCTACACCTTC | CASSTGGGYTF
TRBJ1-5 | few | TRBV27 | NA | TGTGCCAGCAGTACAGGGTCACTCAATCAGCCCCAGCATTTT | CASSTGSLNQPQHF
TRBJ1-5 | NA | TRBV12-3/TRBV12-4 | NA | TGTGCCAGCACTCTATCGGGTCAGCCCCAGCATTTT | CASTLSGQPQHF
TRBJ1-1 | once | TRBV11-3 | NA | TGTGCCAGCAGCTTAGAGGGGGCCACTGAAGCTTTCTTT | CASSLEGATEAFF
TRBJ2-3 | NA | TRBV11-2 | NA | TGTGCCAGCAGCTTAATAGAGGCAGATACGCAGTATTTT | CASSLIEADTQYF
TRBJ2-5 | once | TRBV6-5 | TRBD2 | TGTGCCAGCAGCCCCATGCTAGGACTAGCAGAGACCCAGTACTTC | CASSPMLGLAETQYF
TRBJ1-2 | NA | TRBV7-9 | NA | TGTGCCAGCAGTACCCGGGAGAACTATGGCTACACCTTC | CASSTRENYGYTF
TRBJ2-2 | many | TRBV27 | TRBD1 | TGTGCCAGCAGTTTATTCAGGGGGACCGGGGAGCTGTTTTTT | CASSLFRGTGELFF
TRBJ2-3 | NA | TRBV28 | TRBD2 | TGTGCCAGCAGATCTAGCGGGGGGTTGGCAGATACGCAGTATTTT | CASRSSGGLADTQYF